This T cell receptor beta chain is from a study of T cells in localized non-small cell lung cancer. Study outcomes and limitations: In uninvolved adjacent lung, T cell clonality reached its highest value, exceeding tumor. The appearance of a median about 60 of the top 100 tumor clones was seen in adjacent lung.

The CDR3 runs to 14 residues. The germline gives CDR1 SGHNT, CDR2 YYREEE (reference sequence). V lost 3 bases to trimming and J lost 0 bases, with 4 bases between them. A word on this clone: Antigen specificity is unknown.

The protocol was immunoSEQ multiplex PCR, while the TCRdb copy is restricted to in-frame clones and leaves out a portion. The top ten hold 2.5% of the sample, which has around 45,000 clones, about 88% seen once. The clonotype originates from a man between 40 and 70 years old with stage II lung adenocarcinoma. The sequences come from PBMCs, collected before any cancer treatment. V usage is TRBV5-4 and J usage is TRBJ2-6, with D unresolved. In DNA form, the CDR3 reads TGTGCCAGCAGCTCTCACTCTGGGGCCAACGTCCTGACTTTC. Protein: CASSSHSGANVLTF.